This entry features one T cell receptor beta chain sequence. CDR3 length equals 14 residues. Trimming removed 6 bases from V and 0 bases from J, with 9 bases in between. CDR1 is SNHLY and CDR2 is FYNNEI in the germline V gene. RNA in amounts of about 0.5 to 1 ug was reverse transcribed with random hexamers. TCRdb passed the immunoSEQ multiplex PCR reads through MiXCR, listing each CDR3 protein once. This table has 150,000 to 200,000 distinct CDR3 sequences, roughly 90% appearing once. This entry is derived from a study of CD8 T cells in Susac syndrome. The TCR originated in a human donor with Susac syndrome. The rearrangement links TRBV2 to TRBJ2-1; D is uncertain. The sample taken for sequencing was CD4+ T cells from PBMCs. The DNA for the CDR3 is TGTGCCAGCAGGGCGTCGGGCTCCTACAATGAGCAGTTCTTC. Translated, it gives CASRASGSYNEQFF.